This TCR beta chain was captured in a study of OX40 agonist ivuxolimab in advanced cancers. The method was immunoSEQ multiplex PCR; TCRdb's version includes in-frame clones alone and lacks a portion of them. Counted here are approximately 100,000 clones, roughly 87% occurring once; the ten biggest clones make up about 1.6%. Study-level findings and limits: In the 0.1-3.0 mg/kg groups, partial responders showed among the lowest expansion. CD8+ T cells were the subset that, on average, had more expanded clones than CD4+.

Points on this clone: Its antigen is still unknown.

Anyone with autoimmune disease history or systemic immunosuppression was excluded. The ends lost 3 bases at V and 6 bases at J; junction bases unmatched: 3. CDR1 is SGHRS and CDR2 is YFSETQ in the germline V gene. The CDR3 runs to 15 residues. J is TRBJ2-1 and V is TRBV5-1, with 13 bases identical to TRBD2. The sample in question was CD4+ or CD8+ T cells sorted from blood, obtained in a trial of the OX40 agonist ivuxolimab. The TCR originated in an adult with an advanced solid tumor such as melanoma, head and neck, liver or kidney cancer. The DNA for the CDR3 is TGCGCCAGCAGCTGGACTAGCGGGAGTGGCAATGAGCAGTTCTTC. Its protein product is CASSWTSGSGNEQFF.